This T cell receptor beta chain originates from a study of siplizumab effects on memory and regulatory T cells. Clones were read by immunoSEQ multiplex PCR, and TCRdb kept only the in-frame ones, dropping some. The top ten clones hold around 1.4% of a sample with approximately 98,000 clones, roughly 94% of them seen once. Study-wide findings and caveats: Naive T cells were seemingly more diverse than memory cells, and major contributions to the alloresponse seemed to be made by them. An assignable phenotype, naive or memory, was missing from roughly 76-95% of proliferating CD4+ or CD8+ clones.

Details on this clone: Its target is not known.

The CDR3 covers 12 residues. Germline V gene lookup returns CDR1 MDHEN and CDR2 SYDVKM. V gave up 3 bases and J gave up 3 bases, with 6 bases separating them. The rearrangement links TRBV28 to TRBJ2-7; D gene uncertain. The receptor's source is a human donor in good health. The sequenced sample consisted of non-Treg CD4+ T cells sorted from blood. Here the CDR3 reads CASSLVIYEQYF. The CDR3 coding sequence is TGTGCCAGCAGTTTGGTCATCTACGAGCAGTACTTC.